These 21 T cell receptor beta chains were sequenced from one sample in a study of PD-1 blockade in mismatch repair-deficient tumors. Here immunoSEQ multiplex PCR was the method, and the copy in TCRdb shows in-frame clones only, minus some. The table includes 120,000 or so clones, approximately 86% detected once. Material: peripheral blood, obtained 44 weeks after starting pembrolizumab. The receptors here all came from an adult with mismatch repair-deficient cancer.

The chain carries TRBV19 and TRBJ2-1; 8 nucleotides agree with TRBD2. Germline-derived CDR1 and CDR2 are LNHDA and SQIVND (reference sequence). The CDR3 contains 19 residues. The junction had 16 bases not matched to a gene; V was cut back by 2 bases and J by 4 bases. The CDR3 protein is CASSIWGGGGRTGYNEQFF. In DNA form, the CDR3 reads TGTGCCAGTAGTATATGGGGAGGAGGCGGGAGGACTGGATACAATGAGCAGTTCTTC.

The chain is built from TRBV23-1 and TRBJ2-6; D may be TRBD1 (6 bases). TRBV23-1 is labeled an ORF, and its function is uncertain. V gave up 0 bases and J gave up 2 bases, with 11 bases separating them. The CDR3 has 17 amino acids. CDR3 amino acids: CASSQSVPGAGANVLTF. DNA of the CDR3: TGCGCCAGCAGTCAATCGGTCCCAGGGGCTGGGGCCAACGTCCTGACTTTC.

The CDR3 DNA follows: TGTGCCAGCAGTGATTTAGGAGGGAGGGAAGAAGCTTTCTTT. Residues: CASSDLGGREEAFF. The V and J genes are TRBV6-1 and TRBJ1-1; D is unresolved. Germline V gene sequence: CDR1 MNHNS, CDR2 SASEGT. This CDR3 is 14 amino acids long. Trimming pared 3 bases from V and 8 bases from J, leaving 16 bases between.

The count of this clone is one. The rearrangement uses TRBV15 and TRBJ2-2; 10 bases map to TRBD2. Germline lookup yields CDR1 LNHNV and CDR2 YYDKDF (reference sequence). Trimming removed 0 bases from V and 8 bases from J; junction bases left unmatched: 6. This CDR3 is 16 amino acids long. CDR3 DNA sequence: TGTGCCACCAGCAGAGATAAGCGGGAGGGCCTGGGGGAGCTGTTTTTT. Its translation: CATSRDKREGLGELFF.

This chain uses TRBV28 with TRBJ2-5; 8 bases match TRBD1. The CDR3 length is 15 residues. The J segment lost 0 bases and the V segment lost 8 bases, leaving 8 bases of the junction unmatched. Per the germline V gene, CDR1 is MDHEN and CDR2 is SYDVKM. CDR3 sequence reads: CASHHRGSNQETQYF. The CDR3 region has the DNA TGTGCCAGCCACCACAGGGGGTCCAACCAAGAGACCCAGTACTTC.

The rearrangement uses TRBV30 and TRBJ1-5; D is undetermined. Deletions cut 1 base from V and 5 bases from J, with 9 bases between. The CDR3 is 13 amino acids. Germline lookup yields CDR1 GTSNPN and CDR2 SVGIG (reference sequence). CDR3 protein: CAWSAGRDQPQHF. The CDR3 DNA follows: TGTGCCTGGAGTGCTGGGAGGGATCAGCCCCAGCATTTT.

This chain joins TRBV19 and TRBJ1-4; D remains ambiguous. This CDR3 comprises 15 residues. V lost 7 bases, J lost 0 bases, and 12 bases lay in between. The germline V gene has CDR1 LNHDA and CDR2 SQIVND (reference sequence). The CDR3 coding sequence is TGTGCCAGTACCCCCAGGACGGCAACTAATGAAAAACTGTTTTTT. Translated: CASTPRTATNEKLFF.

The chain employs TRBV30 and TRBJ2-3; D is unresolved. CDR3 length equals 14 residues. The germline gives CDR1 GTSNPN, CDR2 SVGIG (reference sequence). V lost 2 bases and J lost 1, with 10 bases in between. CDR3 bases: TGTGCCTGGAGTCGTGGGCAGGGCACAGATACGCAGTATTTT. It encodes CAWSRGQGTDTQYF.

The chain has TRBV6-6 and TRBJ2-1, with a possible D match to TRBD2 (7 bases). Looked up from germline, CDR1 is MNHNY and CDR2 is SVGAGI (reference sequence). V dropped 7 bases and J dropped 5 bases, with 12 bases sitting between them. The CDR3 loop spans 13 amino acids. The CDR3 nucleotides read TGTGCCAGCAAGGAGGGGGGGGACAATGAGCAGTTCTTC. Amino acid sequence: CASKEGGDNEQFF.

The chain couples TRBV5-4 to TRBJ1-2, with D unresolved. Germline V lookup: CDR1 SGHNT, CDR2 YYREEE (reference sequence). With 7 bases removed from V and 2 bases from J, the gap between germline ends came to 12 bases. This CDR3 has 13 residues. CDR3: CASSGPANYGYTF. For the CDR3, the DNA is TGTGCCAGCTCCGGGCCAGCCAACTATGGCTACACCTTC. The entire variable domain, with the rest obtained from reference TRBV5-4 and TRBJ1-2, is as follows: ETGVTQSPTHLIKTRGQQVTLRCSSQSGHNTVSWYQQALGQGPQFIFQYYREEENGRGNFPPRFSGLQFPNYSSELNVNALELDDSALYLCASSGPANYGYTFGSGTRLTVV.

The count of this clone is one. The CDR3 loop is CARQRQGSYEQYF. Here the CDR3 DNA reads TGTGCCAGACAAAGACAGGGGTCCTACGAGCAGTACTTC. The J gene is TRBJ2-7, the V gene TRBV21-1; whether TRBD1, the table's D call, matches the DNA was not checked. TRBV21-1 is a recognized pseudogene. The CDR3 spans 13 residues.

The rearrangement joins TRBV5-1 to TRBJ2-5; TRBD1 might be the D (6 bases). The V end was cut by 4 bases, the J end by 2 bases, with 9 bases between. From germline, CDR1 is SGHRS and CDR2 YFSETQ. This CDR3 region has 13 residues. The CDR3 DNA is TGCGCCAGCAGCGAGGGACAACAAGAGACCCAGTACTTC. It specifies CASSEGQQETQYF. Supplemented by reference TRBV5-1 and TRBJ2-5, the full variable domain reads KAGVTQTPRYLIKTRGQQVTLSCSPISGHRSVSWYQQTPGQGLQFLFEYFSETQRNKGNFPGRFSGRQFSNSRSEMNVSTLELGDSALYLCASSEGQQETQYFGPGTRLLVL.

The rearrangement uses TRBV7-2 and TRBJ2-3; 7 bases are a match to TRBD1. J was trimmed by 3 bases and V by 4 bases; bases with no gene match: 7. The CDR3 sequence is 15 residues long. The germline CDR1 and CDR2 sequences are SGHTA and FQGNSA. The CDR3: CASSWSGTVTDTQYF. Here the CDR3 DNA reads TGTGCCAGCAGCTGGTCCGGGACAGTGACAGATACGCAGTATTTT.

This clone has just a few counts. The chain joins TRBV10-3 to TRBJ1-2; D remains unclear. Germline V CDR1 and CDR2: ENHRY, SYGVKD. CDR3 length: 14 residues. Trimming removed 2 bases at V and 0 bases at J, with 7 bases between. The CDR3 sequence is CAISEGVTNYGYTF. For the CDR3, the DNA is TGTGCCATCAGTGAGGGGGTCACTAACTATGGCTACACCTTC.

The DNA for the CDR3 is TGCGCCAGCAGCCAAGATTTCGGTCCCGGGGCCCAGTACTTC. Protein sequence: CASSQDFGPGAQYF. The chain couples TRBV4-3 to TRBJ2-5; the D gene is possibly TRBD2 (5 bases). CDR1 LGHNA and CDR2 YSLEER come from the germline V gene. The CDR3 has 14 amino acids. V was cut by 0 bases and J by 9 bases, with 14 bases left in between.

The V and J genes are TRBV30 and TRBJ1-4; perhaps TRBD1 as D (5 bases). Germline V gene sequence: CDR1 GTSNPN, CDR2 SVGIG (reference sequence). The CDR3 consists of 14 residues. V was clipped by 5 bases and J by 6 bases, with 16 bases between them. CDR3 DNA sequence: TGTGCCTGGTCCTTGAGAACACAGGATGAAAAACTGTTTTTT. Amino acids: CAWSLRTQDEKLFF.

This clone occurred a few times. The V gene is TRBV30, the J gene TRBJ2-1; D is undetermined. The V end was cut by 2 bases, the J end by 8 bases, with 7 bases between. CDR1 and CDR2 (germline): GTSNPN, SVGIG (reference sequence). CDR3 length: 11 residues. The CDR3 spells CAWSPNDEQFF. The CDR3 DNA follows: TGTGCCTGGAGTCCCAATGATGAGCAGTTCTTC.

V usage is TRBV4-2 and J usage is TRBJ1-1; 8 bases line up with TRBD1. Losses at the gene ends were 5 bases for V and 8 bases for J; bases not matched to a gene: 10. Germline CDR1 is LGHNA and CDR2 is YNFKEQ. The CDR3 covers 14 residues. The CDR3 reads CASSSQTGDREAFF. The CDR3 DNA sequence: TGTGCCAGCAGCTCTCAAACAGGGGACAGGGAAGCTTTCTTT.

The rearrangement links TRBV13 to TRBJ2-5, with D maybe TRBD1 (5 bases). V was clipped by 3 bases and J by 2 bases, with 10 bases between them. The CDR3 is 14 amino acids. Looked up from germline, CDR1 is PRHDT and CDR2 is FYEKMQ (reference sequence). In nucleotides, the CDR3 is TGTGCCAGCAGCTTTCAGGGTACACAAGAGACCCAGTACTTC. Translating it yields CASSFQGTQETQYF.

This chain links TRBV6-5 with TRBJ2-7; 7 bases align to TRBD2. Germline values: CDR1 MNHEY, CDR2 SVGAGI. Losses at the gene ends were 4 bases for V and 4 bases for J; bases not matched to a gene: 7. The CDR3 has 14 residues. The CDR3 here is CASSSPSGPYEQYF. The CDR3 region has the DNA TGTGCCAGCAGTTCGCCTAGCGGACCATACGAGCAGTACTTC.

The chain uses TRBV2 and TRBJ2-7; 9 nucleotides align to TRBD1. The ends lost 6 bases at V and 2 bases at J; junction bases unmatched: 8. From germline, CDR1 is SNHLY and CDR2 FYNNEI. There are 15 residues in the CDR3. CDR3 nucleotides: TGTGCCAGCAGCGGACCCGGGGACAGGGCCTACGAGCAGTACTTC. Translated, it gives CASSGPGDRAYEQYF.